The 10 T cell receptor beta chains below were found in one sample sequenced in a study of OX40 agonist ivuxolimab in advanced cancers. Preparation of the library involved the immunoSEQ multiplex PCR assay. What TCRdb holds here is the immuneACCESS table cut down to in-frame rearrangements. Part of the clones is not present; checked against another copy, under half of the missing clones reflect an unresolved V gene, and the others are unexplained. The sample data list about 56,000 clones, and over 75% of these were observed just once. Approximately 11% of the sample is in the top ten clones. The sample was CD4+ or CD8+ T cells sorted from blood, taken in a trial of the OX40 agonist ivuxolimab. The receptor source for this set is an adult with an advanced solid tumor such as melanoma, head and neck, liver or kidney cancer.

This chain uses TRBV6-5 with TRBJ1-1; D is ambiguous. V lost 6 bases to trimming and J lost 1 base, with 9 bases between them. The germline gives CDR1 MNHEY, CDR2 SVGAGI. This CDR3 has 13 amino acids. CDR3 amino acids: CASRTTPNTEAFF. CDR3 in DNA: TGTGCCAGCAGAACGACGCCGAACACTGAAGCTTTCTTT.

The gene calls are TRBV12-5 and TRBJ2-7; 11 bases match TRBD2. V lost 7 bases, J lost 3 bases, and 8 bases stayed unmatched. The germline gives CDR1 LGHNT, CDR2 FRNRAP. The CDR3 spans 15 residues. The CDR3 DNA reads as TGTGCTAGTGCCACCCCCGGGACTAGCGGCTACGAGCAGTACTTC. The encoded protein is CASATPGTSGYEQYF.

The DNA of the CDR3 is TGTGCCAGCAGTTTATCGGGAGGGGTGAACGTTGAGCAGTTCTTC. It codes for CASSLSGGVNVEQFF. The chain combines TRBV27 with TRBJ2-1; 7 nucleotides match TRBD2. This CDR3 has 15 residues. The V gene's germline CDR1 is MNHEY and CDR2 SMNVEV (reference sequence). The J segment lost 9 bases and the V segment lost 0 bases, leaving 8 bases of the junction unmatched.

The chain joins TRBV5-1 to TRBJ2-2, with D tentatively TRBD2 (5 bases). CDR1 and CDR2 (germline): SGHRS, YFSETQ. The CDR3 has 13 residues. The V end was cut by 0 bases, the J end by 6 bases, with 6 bases between. The CDR3 sequence is CASSLEGAGELFF. As DNA, the CDR3 is TGCGCCAGCAGCTTGGAGGGAGCCGGGGAGCTGTTTTTT.

The chain is built from TRBV7-2 and TRBJ1-1; D is ambiguous. Germline V gene sequence: CDR1 SGHTA, CDR2 FQGNSA. This CDR3 spans 13 amino acids. V shed 1 base and J shed 1 base, with 4 bases lying between them. CDR3 residues: CASSLGTNTEAFF. The CDR3, as DNA: TGTGCCAGCAGCTTAGGGACGAACACTGAAGCTTTCTTT.

The chain combines TRBV6-5 with TRBJ1-1; D is undetermined. Germline V gene data show CDR1 as MNHEY and CDR2 as SVGAGI. There are 13 residues in the CDR3. Trimming removed 2 bases at V and 5 bases at J, with 9 bases between. CDR3: CASSYTMATEAFF. DNA for the CDR3: TGTGCCAGCAGTTACACCATGGCAACTGAAGCTTTCTTT.

The chain combines TRBV7-2 with TRBJ2-5, with D tentatively TRBD2 (5 bases). CDR1 SGHTA and CDR2 FQGNSA come from the germline V gene. Between the trimmed V and J ends, which lost 5 bases and 2 bases, there was a span of 18 bases. CDR3 size: 16 residues. As DNA, the CDR3 is TGTGCCAGCAGCCCCACTAGTATCGTCAGTCAAGAGACCCAGTACTTC. Protein product: CASSPTSIVSQETQYF.

This chain uses TRBV30 with TRBJ1-2; D unresolved. CDR3 size: 12 residues. V was trimmed by 4 bases and J by 8 bases, leaving 14 bases between them. CDR1 GTSNPN and CDR2 SVGIG come from the germline V gene (reference sequence). Here the CDR3 reads CAWNGPLGGYTF. The CDR3 nucleotides read TGTGCCTGGAATGGCCCTTTGGGGGGCTACACCTTC.

The chain joins TRBV19 to TRBJ2-1, with D possibly TRBD1 on 5 matching bases. CDR1 is LNHDA, CDR2 SQIVND, per germline (reference sequence). This CDR3 contains 15 residues. V lost 2 bases and J lost 8, with 16 bases in between. The CDR3 here is CASSIWGSHIDEQFF. In DNA, the CDR3 is TGTGCCAGTAGTATATGGGGCTCCCACATCGATGAGCAGTTCTTC.

The chain joins TRBV5-6 to TRBJ2-2; 13 bases match TRBD2. The germline V gene has CDR1 SGHDT and CDR2 YYEEEE. V was pared by 0 bases and J by 7 bases, with 0 bases of the junction left unmatched. The CDR3 sequence is 15 residues long. The CDR3 region is CASSLGLAGGGELFF. DNA of the CDR3: TGTGCCAGCAGCTTGGGACTAGCGGGAGGCGGGGAGCTGTTTTTT. The full variable domain, with the rest looked up from reference TRBV5-6 and TRBJ2-2, is DAGVTQSPTHLIKTRGQQVTLRCSPKSGHDTVSWYQQALGQGPQFIFQYYEEEERQRGNFPDRFSGHQFPNYSSELNVNALLLGDSALYLCASSLGLAGGGELFFGEGSRLTVL.